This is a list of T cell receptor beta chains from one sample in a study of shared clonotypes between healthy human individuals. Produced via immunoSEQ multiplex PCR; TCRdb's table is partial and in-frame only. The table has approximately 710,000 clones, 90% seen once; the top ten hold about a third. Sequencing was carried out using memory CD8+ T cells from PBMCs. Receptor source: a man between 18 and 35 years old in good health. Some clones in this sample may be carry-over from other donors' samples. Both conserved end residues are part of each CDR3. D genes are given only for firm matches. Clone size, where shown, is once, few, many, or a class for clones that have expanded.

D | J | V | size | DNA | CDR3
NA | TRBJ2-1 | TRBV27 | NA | TGTGCCAGCAGTCTTAGCGGTAGCTCCTACAATGAGCAGTTCTTC | CASSLSGSSYNEQFF
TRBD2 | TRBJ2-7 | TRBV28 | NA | TGTGCCAGCAGTTCAAATTCGGGACTAGCGGGACCGTACGAGCAGTACTTC | CASSSNSGLAGPYEQYF
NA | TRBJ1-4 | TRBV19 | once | TGTGCCAGTAGTATCCCTCGCCCGGGAGGGCCGAGGGCAACTAATGAAAAACTGTTTTTT | CASSIPRPGGPRATNEKLFF
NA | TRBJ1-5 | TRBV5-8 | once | TGTGCCAGCAGCATGGGACCGCAGAGCAATCAGCCCCAGCATTTT | CASSMGPQSNQPQHF
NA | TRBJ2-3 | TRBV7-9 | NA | TGTGCCAGCAGCCGGACTATCAGCACAGATACGCAGTATTTT | CASSRTISTDTQYF
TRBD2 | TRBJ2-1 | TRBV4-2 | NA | TGTGCCAGCAGCCAAGATCCAGTGTTCTCCGGGCTAGCGGAAGACAATGAGCAGTTCTTC | CASSQDPVFSGLAEDNEQFF
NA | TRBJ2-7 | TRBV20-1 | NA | TGCAGTGCTAGTTCTGTCCGGGGGAGATACTTC | CSASSVRGRYF
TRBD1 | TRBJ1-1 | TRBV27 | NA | TGTGCCAGCAGTCCATGGACAGGGGGATCGAACACTGAAGCTTTCTTT | CASSPWTGGSNTEAFF
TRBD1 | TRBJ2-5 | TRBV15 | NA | TGTGCCACCAGCAGAGTCCCGGGACAGGATCAAGAGACCCAGTACTTC | CATSRVPGQDQETQYF
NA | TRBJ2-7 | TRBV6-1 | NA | TGTGCCAGCAGGAGGGGCAGGGATTCCTTCTACGAGCAGTACTTC | CASRRGRDSFYEQYF
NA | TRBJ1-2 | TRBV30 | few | TGTGCCTGGAGTGTACTGGGTTCCAACTATGGCTACACCTTC | CAWSVLGSNYGYTF
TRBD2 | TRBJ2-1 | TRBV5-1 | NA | TGCGCCAGCAGCCCCGGGAGGCGGTCCTACAATGAGCAGTTCTTC | CASSPGRRSYNEQFF
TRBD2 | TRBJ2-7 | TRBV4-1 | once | TGCGCCAGCAGCCAAGGAAGTCTAGCGGGTTCCGGCGAGCAGTACTTC | CASSQGSLAGSGEQYF
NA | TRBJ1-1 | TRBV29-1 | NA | TGCAGCGTGACGGGACATAACCGCAACACTGAAGCTTTCTTT | CSVTGHNRNTEAFF
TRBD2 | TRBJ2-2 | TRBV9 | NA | TGTGCCAGCAGCGCGACTAGCGGGAGGGGGACCGGGGAGCTGTTTTTT | CASSATSGRGTGELFF
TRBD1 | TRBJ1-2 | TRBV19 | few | TGTGCCAGTAGTCCGGGGACAGGGGGCGATTTAGGCTACACCTTC | CASSPGTGGDLGYTF
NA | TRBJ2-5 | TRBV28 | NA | TGTGCCAGCAGTTTTCCAGGGGGGGTAGAGACCCAGTACTTC | CASSFPGGVETQYF
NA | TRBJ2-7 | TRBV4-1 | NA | TGCGCCAGCAGCCAAGATAAGGGGGCGGGGTACGAGCAGTACTTC | CASSQDKGAGYEQYF
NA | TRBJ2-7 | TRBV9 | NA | TGTGCCAGCAGCGGGACACTAGACGAGCAGTACTTC | CASSGTLDEQYF
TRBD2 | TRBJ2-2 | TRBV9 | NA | TGTGCCAGCAGCCTTGGAACTAGCGGGAGAACCGGGGAGCTGTTTTTT | CASSLGTSGRTGELFF
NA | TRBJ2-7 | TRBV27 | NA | TGTGCCAGCAGTTTAAAACTAGCCGACGAGCAGTACTTC | CASSLKLADEQYF
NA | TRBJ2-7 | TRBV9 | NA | TGTGCCAGCAGCCCCCCGGACAGATCCTCCTACGAGCAGTACTTC | CASSPPDRSSYEQYF
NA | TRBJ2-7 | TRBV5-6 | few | TGTGCCAGCAGCTTGGCAGGGAAATCCTACGAGCAGTACTTC | CASSLAGKSYEQYF
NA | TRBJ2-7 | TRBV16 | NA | TGTGCCAGCAGCGGAGAAGGTTGGGGGATCCGAGGAAACTACGAGCAGTACTTC | CASSGEGWGIRGNYEQYF
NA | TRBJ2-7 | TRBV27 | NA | TGTGCCAGCAGTTATATAACTCCCCAACAGGGCCGATACGAGCAGTACTTC | CASSYITPQQGRYEQYF
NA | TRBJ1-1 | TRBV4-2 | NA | TGTGCCAGCAGGATATACCGGGACACTAACACTGAAGCTTTCTTT | CASRIYRDTNTEAFF
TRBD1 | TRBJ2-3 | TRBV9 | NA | TGTGCCAGCAGCGTACCGAGGACAGGGGGCTCCACAGATACGCAGTATTTT | CASSVPRTGGSTDTQYF
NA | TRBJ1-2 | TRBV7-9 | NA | TGTGCCACCGACGGGCACCTCTATGGCTACACCTTC | CATDGHLYGYTF
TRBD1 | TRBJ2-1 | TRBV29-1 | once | TGCAGCGTTGAGGCCCGGACAGGGGGCTGGGGTGAGCAGTTCTTC | CSVEARTGGWGEQFF
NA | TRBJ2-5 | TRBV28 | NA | TGTGCCAGCAGCCCCTCTCGGGAGCACAAAGAGACCCAGTACTTC | CASSPSREHKETQYF
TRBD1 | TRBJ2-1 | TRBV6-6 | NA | TGTGCCAGCAGCCCGCCGGACAGGAGCTACAATGAGCAGTTCTTC | CASSPPDRSYNEQFF
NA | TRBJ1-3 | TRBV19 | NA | TGTGCCAGTAGTATCCGGACTTTTGGGACACGGGCGGGAAACACCATATATTTT | CASSIRTFGTRAGNTIYF
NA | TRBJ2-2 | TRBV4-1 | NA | TGCGCCAGCAGCCAAGAGTCGGCGGCGAACACCGGGGAGCTGTTTTTT | CASSQESAANTGELFF